One TCR beta chain is described in this entry. This sample is drawn from a study of blood T cell repertoires in COVID-19. CDR3 length equals 16 residues. Looked up from germline, CDR1 is SGHDN and CDR2 is FVKESK. V gave up 6 bases and J gave up 4 bases, with 19 bases separating them. TCRdb keeps only in-frame clones here, not all; method: immunoSEQ multiplex PCR. The repertoire holds more than 150,000 clones, with approximately 80% as singletons. This chain connects TRBV14 to TRBJ2-1; tentatively, D is TRBD2 (7 bases). Sequencing used PBMCs or T cells enriched from blood (not recorded which). This TCR was sampled from a man aged 60-69 years who had been exposed to COVID-19. The DNA of the CDR3 is TGTGCCAGCAGGCTGAGTGTCGGGGGGCTATACAATGAGCAGTTCTTC. Its translation is CASRLSVGGLYNEQFF.